A selection of T cell receptor beta chains follows, all from one sample in a study of cytomegalovirus exposure and HLA in healthy donors. Profiled with immunoSEQ multiplex PCR; TCRdb holds only in-frame clones, not every one. The repertoire holds about 120,000 clones, less than 80% seen once, with around a tenth in the top ten. The source material was PBMCs. The receptors shown here come from a woman aged 45-60 years in good health and CMV-seropositive. The CDR3 runs from the conserved cysteine through the conserved F or W. A D gene is named only where the DNA matches it firmly. Only some rows state a clone size, as once, few, many or a class for expanded clones.

v_gene,abundance,j_gene,d_gene,CDR3aa,CDR3nt
TRBV29-1,.,TRBJ2-3,TRBD1,CSVEMTGGSSTDTQYF,TGCAGCGTTGAAATGACAGGGGGTTCTAGCACAGATACGCAGTATTTT
TRBV5-1,.,TRBJ1-1,TRBD1,CASSLDVDRGPEAFF,TGCGCCAGCAGCTTGGATGTCGACAGGGGGCCTGAAGCTTTCTTT
TRBV19,.,TRBJ1-1,TRBD1,CASSYKGAGTEAFF,TGTGCCAGTAGTTACAAGGGGGCGGGCACTGAAGCTTTCTTT
TRBV4-2,.,TRBJ2-5,TRBD2,CASSQGSSGEETQYF,TGTGCCAGCAGCCAAGGATCCAGCGGGGAAGAGACCCAGTACTTC
TRBV5-1,.,TRBJ2-7,TRBD2,CASSAGTSGSYSEQYF,TGCGCCAGCAGCGCCGGGACTAGCGGGAGTTATAGCGAGCAGTACTTC
TRBV6-1,few,TRBJ2-7,.,CASSEHEPRRLYEQYF,TGTGCCAGCAGTGAACACGAGCCACGTCGTCTCTACGAGCAGTACTTC
TRBV5-1,few,TRBJ2-7,.,CASSLFGGEYEQYF,TGCGCCAGCAGCTTGTTCGGGGGAGAGTACGAGCAGTACTTC
TRBV4-3,.,TRBJ2-7,.,CASSQDRHSYEQYF,TGCGCCAGCAGCCAAGACAGACACTCCTACGAGCAGTACTTC
TRBV7-2,.,TRBJ2-7,.,CASSLANRELRFYEQYF,TGTGCCAGCAGCTTGGCCAACAGGGAATTGCGGTTCTACGAGCAGTACTTC
TRBV5-3,.,TRBJ2-7,TRBD1,CARSFGQAEQYF,TGTGCCAGAAGCTTCGGACAGGCCGAGCAGTACTTC